The present T cell receptor (beta chain) was sequenced within a study of shared clonotypes between healthy human individuals. Study overall: Samples came from two female and a few male donors aged 18 to 49.

Study results and limitations: A few donors held about 5% of naive CD4 clonotypes in common. Clonotype sharing levels among donors were expected to vary with sequencing depth. All-four-donor shared clonotypes had higher generation probabilities than non-shared clonotypes did.

Sequenced by immunoSEQ multiplex PCR; TCRdb stores in-frame clones only, minus some. The table records approximately 600,000 clones, approximately 96% of them present only once. Comments on this clone: Its target is not known.

As defined, naive CD8 cells were CD45RO-negative and positively selected for CCR7, with terminally differentiated effector memory CD45RA+ cells excluded. The V gene end was trimmed by 4 bases and the J gene end by 4 bases; junction bases not matched to a gene: 8. CDR1 is MNHNS, CDR2 SASEGT, per germline. This CDR3 region has 17 residues. The specimen was naive CD8+ T cells sorted from blood. This chain joins TRBV6-1 and TRBJ2-5; 14 nucleotides agree with TRBD2. The TCR comes from a woman in her thirties in good health. CDR3 sequence: CASSAGLAGEGPETQYF. CDR3 nucleotides: TGTGCCAGCAGTGCGGGACTAGCGGGAGAAGGGCCAGAGACCCAGTACTTC.